The source of this TCR beta chain is a study of radiotherapy plus CTLA-4 blockade in lung cancer. Across the study: Objective responses were seen in more than 15% of patients, disease control in less than 40%.

The assay was immunoSEQ multiplex PCR, and TCRdb's table has in-frame clones only and misses some. In the table there are about 35,000 clones, roughly 85% of which are singletons. Study-wide results and limits: Radiotherapy was combined with ipilimumab, and tumor-derived TCR clones then expanded in blood.

Worth noting for this clone: Its antigen is unknown. At one of its ends the junction is not consistent with the germline gene, which may arise from a read error.

This TCR was recovered from a human donor with non-small cell lung cancer who had stable disease on radiotherapy plus ipilimumab. Material: peripheral blood, obtained from a patient treated with radiotherapy plus ipilimumab.

This CDR3 is CASSKWTGPFSGADVLTF. CDR3 DNA sequence: TGTGCCAGCAGTAAATGGACAGGCCCTTTCTCTGGGGCCGACGTCCTGACTTTC. The J gene is TRBJ2-6, the V gene TRBV28; 7 nucleotides align to TRBD1. Germline V lookup: CDR1 MDHEN, CDR2 SYDVKM. The CDR3 runs to 18 residues.